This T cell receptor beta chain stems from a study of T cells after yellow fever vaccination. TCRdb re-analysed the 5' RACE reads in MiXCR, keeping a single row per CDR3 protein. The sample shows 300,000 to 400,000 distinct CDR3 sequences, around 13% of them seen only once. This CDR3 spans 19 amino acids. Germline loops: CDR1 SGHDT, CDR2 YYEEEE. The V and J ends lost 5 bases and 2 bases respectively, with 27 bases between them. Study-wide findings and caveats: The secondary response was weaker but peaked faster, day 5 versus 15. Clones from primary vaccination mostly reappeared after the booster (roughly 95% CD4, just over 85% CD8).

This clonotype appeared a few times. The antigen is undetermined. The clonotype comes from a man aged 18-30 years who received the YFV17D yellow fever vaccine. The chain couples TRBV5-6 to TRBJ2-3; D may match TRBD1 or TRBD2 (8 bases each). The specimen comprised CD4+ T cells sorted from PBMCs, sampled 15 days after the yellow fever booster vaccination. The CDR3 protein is CASSPTGAGGRWDTDTQYF. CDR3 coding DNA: TGTGCCAGCAGTCCGACAGGGGCGGGGGGCCGGTGGGACACAGATACGCAGTATTTT.